The table lists the clone carrying this T cell receptor beta chain with a few counts. Here immunoSEQ multiplex PCR was the method, and the copy in TCRdb shows in-frame clones only, minus some. This table holds some 4,000 clones, around 75% found once. The CDR3 runs to 16 residues. Germline loops: CDR1 LNHDA, CDR2 SQIVND (reference sequence). Trimming left V 1 base short and J 3 bases short, with 13 bases between. These data belong to a study of graft-versus-host responses after intestinal transplantation. Time point indicated: postoperative day 105 after intestinal transplantation (dayNNNN = postoperative day). Lymphocytes (intraepithelial and lamina propria) were released by processing the graft tissue.

The receptor was isolated from a human patient who received an intestinal transplant, so some T cells may come from the graft donor. Sequenced here: ileum tissue, sampled 105 days after intestinal transplantation. The chain recombines TRBV19 with TRBJ2-1; weak D call: TRBD2 (6 bases). CDR3 sequence (DNA): TGTGCCAGTAGTATAGGGAGGGAACCCAACTACAATGAGCAGTTCTTC. Protein sequence: CASSIGREPNYNEQFF.